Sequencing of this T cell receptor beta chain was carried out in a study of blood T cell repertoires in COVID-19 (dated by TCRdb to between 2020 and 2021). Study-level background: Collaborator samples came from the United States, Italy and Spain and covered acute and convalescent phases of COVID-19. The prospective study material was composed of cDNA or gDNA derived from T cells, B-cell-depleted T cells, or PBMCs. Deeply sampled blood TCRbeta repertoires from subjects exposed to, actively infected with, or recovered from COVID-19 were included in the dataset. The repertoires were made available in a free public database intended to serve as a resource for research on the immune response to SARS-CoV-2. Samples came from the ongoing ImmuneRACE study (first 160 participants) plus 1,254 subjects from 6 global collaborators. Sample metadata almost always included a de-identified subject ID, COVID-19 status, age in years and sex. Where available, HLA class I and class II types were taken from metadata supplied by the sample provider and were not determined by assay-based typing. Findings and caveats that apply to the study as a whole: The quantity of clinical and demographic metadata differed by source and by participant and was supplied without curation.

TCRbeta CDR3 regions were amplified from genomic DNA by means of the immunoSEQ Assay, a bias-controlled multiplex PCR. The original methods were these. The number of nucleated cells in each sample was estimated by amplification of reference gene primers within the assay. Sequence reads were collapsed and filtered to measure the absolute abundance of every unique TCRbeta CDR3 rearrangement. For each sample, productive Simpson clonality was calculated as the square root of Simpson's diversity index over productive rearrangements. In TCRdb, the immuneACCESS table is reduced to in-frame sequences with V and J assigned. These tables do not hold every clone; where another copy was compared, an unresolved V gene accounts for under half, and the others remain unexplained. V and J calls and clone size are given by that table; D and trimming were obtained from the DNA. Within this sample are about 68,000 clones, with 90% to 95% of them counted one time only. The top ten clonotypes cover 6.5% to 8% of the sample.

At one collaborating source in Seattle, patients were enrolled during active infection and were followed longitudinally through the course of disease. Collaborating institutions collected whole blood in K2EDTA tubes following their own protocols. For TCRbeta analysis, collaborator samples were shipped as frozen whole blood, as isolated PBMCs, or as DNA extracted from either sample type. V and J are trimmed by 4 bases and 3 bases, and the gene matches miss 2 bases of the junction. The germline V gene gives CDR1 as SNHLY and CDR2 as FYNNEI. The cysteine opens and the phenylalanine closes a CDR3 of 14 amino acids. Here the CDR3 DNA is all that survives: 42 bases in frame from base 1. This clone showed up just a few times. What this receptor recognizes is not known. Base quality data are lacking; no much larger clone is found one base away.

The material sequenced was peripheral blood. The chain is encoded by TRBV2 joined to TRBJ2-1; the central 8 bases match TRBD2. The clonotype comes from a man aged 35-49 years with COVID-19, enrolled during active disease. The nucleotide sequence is TGTGCCAGCAGTGGACTAGCGAGCTACAATGAGCAGTTCTTC. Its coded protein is CASSGLASYNEQFF.